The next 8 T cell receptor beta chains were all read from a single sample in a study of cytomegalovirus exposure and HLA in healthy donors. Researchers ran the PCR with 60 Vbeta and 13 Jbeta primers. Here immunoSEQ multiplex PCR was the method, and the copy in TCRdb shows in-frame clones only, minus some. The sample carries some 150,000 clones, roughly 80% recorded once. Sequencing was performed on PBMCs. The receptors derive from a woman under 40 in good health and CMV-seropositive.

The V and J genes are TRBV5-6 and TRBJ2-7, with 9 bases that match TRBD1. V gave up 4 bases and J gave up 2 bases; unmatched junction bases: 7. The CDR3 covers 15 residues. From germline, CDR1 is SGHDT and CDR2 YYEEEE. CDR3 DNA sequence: TGTGCCAGCAGCAACCGGGACAGGGCTACCTACGAGCAGTACTTC. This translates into CASSNRDRATYEQYF.

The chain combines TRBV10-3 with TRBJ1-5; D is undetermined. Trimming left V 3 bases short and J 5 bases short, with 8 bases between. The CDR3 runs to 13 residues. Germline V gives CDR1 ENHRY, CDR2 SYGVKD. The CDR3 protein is CAISENQDQPQHF. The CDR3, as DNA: TGTGCCATCAGTGAAAATCAGGATCAGCCCCAGCATTTT.

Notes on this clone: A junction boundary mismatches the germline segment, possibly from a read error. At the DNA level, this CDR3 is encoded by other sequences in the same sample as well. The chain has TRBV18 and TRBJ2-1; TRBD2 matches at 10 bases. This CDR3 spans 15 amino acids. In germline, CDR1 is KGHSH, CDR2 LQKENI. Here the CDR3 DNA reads TGTGCCAGCTCCCCACTAGCGGGGACCTACAATGAGCAGTTCTTC. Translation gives CASSPLAGTYNEQFF.

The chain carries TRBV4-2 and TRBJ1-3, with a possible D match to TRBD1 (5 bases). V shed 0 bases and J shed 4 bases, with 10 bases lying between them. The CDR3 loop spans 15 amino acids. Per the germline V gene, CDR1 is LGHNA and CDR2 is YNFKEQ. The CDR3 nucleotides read TGTGCCAGCAGCCAAGATCGGGGGTACGGAAACACCATATATTTT. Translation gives CASSQDRGYGNTIYF.

The CDR3 DNA reads TGTGCCAGCAGGGAAGGGACAGGGAATTCACCCCTCCACTTT. Protein product: CASREGTGNSPLHF. This chain joins TRBV28 and TRBJ1-6, with 9 bases matching TRBD1. This CDR3 contains 14 residues. V lost 6 bases, J lost 7 bases, and 4 bases stayed unmatched. Looked up from germline, CDR1 is MDHEN and CDR2 is SYDVKM.

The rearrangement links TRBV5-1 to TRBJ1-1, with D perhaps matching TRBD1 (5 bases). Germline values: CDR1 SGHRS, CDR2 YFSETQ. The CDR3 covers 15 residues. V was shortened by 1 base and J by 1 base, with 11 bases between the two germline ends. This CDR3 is CASSLNPGGNTEAFF. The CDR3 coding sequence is TGCGCCAGCAGCTTGAATCCGGGGGGGAACACTGAAGCTTTCTTT.

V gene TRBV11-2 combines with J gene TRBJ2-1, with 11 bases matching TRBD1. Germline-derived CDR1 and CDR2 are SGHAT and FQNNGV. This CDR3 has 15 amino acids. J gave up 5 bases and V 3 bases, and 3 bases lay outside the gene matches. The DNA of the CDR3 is TGTGCCAGCAGCTTCCCGGGACAGGGGGACAATGAGCAGTTCTTC. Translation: CASSFPGQGDNEQFF.

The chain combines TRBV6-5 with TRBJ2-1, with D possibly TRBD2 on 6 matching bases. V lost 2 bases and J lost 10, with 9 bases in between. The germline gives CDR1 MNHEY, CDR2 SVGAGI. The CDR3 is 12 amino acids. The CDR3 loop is CASSYGGLEQFF. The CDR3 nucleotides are TGTGCCAGCAGTTACGGAGGGCTGGAGCAGTTCTTC.